This TCR beta chain was identified during a study of glioma-infiltrating T cells. This clonotype has ten or more counts. Its antigen is not known. Amplification of TCR alpha and beta CDR3 regions from RNA used iRepertoire nested multiplex PCR. Each CDR3 protein is one row after TCRdb ran MiXCR on the multiplex PCR reads. This table has about 180,000 distinct CDR3 sequences, under 55% appearing once. Study-wide results and limits: Non-neoplastic patients had below-expected tissue-blood divergence, while all gliomas exceeded expectation.

Trimming stripped 3 bases from V and 4 bases from J, with 12 bases between. The CDR3 has 13 residues. CDR1 is DFQATT, CDR2 SNEGSKA, per germline (reference sequence). Input material: glioma tissue, nonneoplastic brain tissue, or PBMCs (not recorded which). The TCR originated in a human donor with low-grade glioma or glioblastoma, undergoing nonglioma brain surgery, or in good health (not recorded which). The genes are TRBV20-1 and TRBJ1-2, with D perhaps matching TRBD1 (5 bases). CDR3 in DNA: TGCAGTGCTAGTGACCCGCAGGGCTATGGCTACACCTTC. This sequence encodes CSASDPQGYGYTF.